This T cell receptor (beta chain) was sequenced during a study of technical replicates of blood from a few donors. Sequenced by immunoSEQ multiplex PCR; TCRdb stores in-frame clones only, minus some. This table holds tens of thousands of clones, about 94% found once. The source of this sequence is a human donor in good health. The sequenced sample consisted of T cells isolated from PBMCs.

CDR3 residues: CASSLSVPPSVDIQYF. In nucleotides, the CDR3 is TGTGCCAGCAGCTTATCCGTTCCCCCTAGTGTCGACATTCAGTACTTC. The chain is built from TRBV11-3 and TRBJ2-4; D is unresolved. The germline V gene encodes CDR1 SGHNT and CDR2 YENEEA. V lost 2 bases and J lost 8, with 19 bases in between. This CDR3 has 16 residues.